This T cell receptor beta chain originates from a study of blood T cell repertoires in COVID-19. Study in general: PBMCs, B-cell-depleted T cells, or T cells were the source of the cDNA or gDNA that made up the material.

TCRdb's copy holds only in-frame clones and misses some; the assay was immunoSEQ multiplex PCR. Of some 290,000 clones listed, 70% to 90% are singletons. Per the germline V gene, CDR1 is SEHNR and CDR2 is FQNEAQ (reference sequence). The CDR3 is 13 residues long. J lost 5 bases, V lost 3 bases, and 3 bases had no gene match. The V call is TRBV7-9, the J call TRBJ2-5, with 7 positions matching TRBD2. The specimen was peripheral blood. The clonotype comes from a man aged 55 to 70 who had recovered from COVID-19. CDR3 nucleotides: TGTGCCAGCAGCTTTTTGGGGGGGGAGACCCAGTACTTC. Translated: CASSFLGGETQYF.